A selection of T cell receptor beta chains follows, all from one sample in a study of memory CD4+ T cells and cytomegalovirus serostatus. The data were produced by immunoSEQ multiplex PCR, yet TCRdb's version contains in-frame clones alone and is incomplete. The profile shows 50,000 to 60,000 clones, around 80% of them singletons. The sequencing input was memory CD4+ T cells from blood. These receptors were obtained from an adult in good health and CMV-seropositive. Each CDR3 is given with its conserved first and last residue. A D gene is named only where the DNA matches it firmly. Clone sizes are given selectively: once, few, many, or a class where the clone is expanded.

D gene	V gene	clone size	J gene	CDR3 protein	CDR3 DNA
TRBD2	TRBV5-8	NA	TRBJ2-2	CASSSLSGGPGELFF	TGTGCCAGCAGCTCCTTAAGCGGGGGCCCCGGGGAGCTGTTTTTT
TRBD2	TRBV2	NA	TRBJ2-1	CASSFSGLAGVYNEQFF	TGTGCCAGCAGTTTTTCGGGACTAGCGGGAGTATACAATGAGCAGTTCTTC
TRBD1	TRBV7-9	NA	TRBJ2-5	CASSLGAGGLRETQYF	TGTGCCAGCAGCTTAGGCGCAGGGGGATTAAGAGAGACCCAGTACTTC
NA	TRBV6-4	NA	TRBJ1-6	CASSDYARNSPLHF	TGTGCCAGCAGTGACTATGCGCGGAATTCACCCCTCCACTTT
NA	TRBV11-2	NA	TRBJ2-3	CASSLEALTDTQYF	TGTGCCAGCAGCTTAGAGGCCCTCACAGATACGCAGTATTTT
NA	TRBV18	NA	TRBJ1-4	CASSPGGRRSEKLFF	TGTGCCAGCTCACCAGGTGGACGGCGTAGTGAAAAACTGTTTTTT
TRBD1	TRBV19	NA	TRBJ1-2	CASEGTGPNYGYTF	TGTGCCAGTGAAGGGACAGGGCCTAACTATGGCTACACCTTC
TRBD1	TRBV28	NA	TRBJ1-5	CASIASGTGGFNQPQHF	TGTGCCAGCATCGCGAGCGGGACAGGGGGATTCAATCAGCCCCAGCATTTT
TRBD2	TRBV5-8	NA	TRBJ2-7	CASSLISSGRIGQYF	TGTGCCAGCAGCTTGATCTCTAGCGGGAGGATTGGGCAGTACTTC
TRBD2	TRBV9	NA	TRBJ2-1	CASSPGLAAFNEQFF	TGTGCCAGCAGCCCGGGACTAGCTGCGTTCAATGAGCAGTTCTTC
NA	TRBV5-4	NA	TRBJ2-2	CASSSAWGELFF	TGTGCCAGCAGCTCAGCCTGGGGGGAGCTGTTTTTT
TRBD1	TRBV7-9	once	TRBJ1-1	CASSHTLRQGNTEAFF	TGTGCCAGCAGCCACACTTTAAGACAGGGGAACACTGAAGCTTTCTTT
NA	TRBV5-1	NA	TRBJ2-3	CASSLSLDTQYF	TGCGCCAGCAGCTTGTCCTTGGATACGCAGTATTTT
NA	TRBV2	NA	TRBJ2-5	CASSQLQETQYF	TGTGCCAGCAGTCAACTTCAAGAGACCCAGTACTTC
NA	TRBV30	NA	TRBJ1-2	CAWRGYHGYTF	TGTGCCTGGAGGGGGTATCATGGCTACACCTTC
NA	TRBV7-2	NA	TRBJ2-7	CASSLAGAEYEQYF	TGTGCCAGCAGCTTAGCGGGGGCAGAGTACGAGCAGTACTTC
TRBD1	TRBV19	NA	TRBJ1-5	CASRLDRASNQPQHF	TGTGCCAGTAGACTCGACAGGGCGAGCAATCAGCCCCAGCATTTT
NA	TRBV10-3	NA	TRBJ2-7	CAISKGDGYEQYF	TGTGCCATCAGTAAAGGGGACGGTTACGAGCAGTACTTC
NA	TRBV18	NA	TRBJ1-1	CASSGGGNTEAFF	TGTGCCAGCTCAGGGGGAGGGAACACTGAAGCTTTCTTT
NA	TRBV4-1	few	TRBJ1-2	CASSQANRDLRNYGYTF	TGCGCCAGCAGCCAAGCCAACAGGGACCTGAGAAACTATGGCTACACCTTC
NA	TRBV10-3	NA	TRBJ1-1	CAISPLGGNTEAFF	TGTGCCATCAGCCCATTGGGGGGCAACACTGAAGCTTTCTTT
TRBD2	TRBV7-3	NA	TRBJ2-1	CASSNGGVYNEQFF	TGTGCCAGCAGCAATGGGGGGGTCTACAATGAGCAGTTCTTC
NA	TRBV5-1	NA	TRBJ2-7	CASSPGSISYEQYF	TGCGCCAGCAGCCCGGGATCCATCTCCTACGAGCAGTACTTC
TRBD1	TRBV6-1	NA	TRBJ2-1	CASSETGGISNEQFF	TGTGCCAGCAGTGAAACAGGGGGTATCTCTAATGAGCAGTTCTTC
NA	TRBV11-3	NA	TRBJ2-5	CASSSGLQETQYF	TGTGCCAGCAGCTCCGGACTGCAAGAGACCCAGTACTTC
TRBD2	TRBV28	NA	TRBJ2-1	CASSTLAGANEQFF	TGTGCCAGCAGTACATTAGCGGGAGCCAATGAGCAGTTCTTC
NA	TRBV4-1	NA	TRBJ2-7	CASSQVLQGTLEQYF	TGCGCCAGCAGCCAAGTCCTACAGGGTACGCTCGAGCAGTACTTC
NA	TRBV5-5	few	TRBJ1-6	CASSLEGSAGSYNSPLHF	TGTGCCAGCAGCTTGGAGGGGTCAGCCGGCTCCTATAATTCACCCCTCCACTTT
TRBD2	TRBV6-5	NA	TRBJ2-2	CASSPLAGSTGELFF	TGTGCCAGCAGTCCACTAGCGGGAAGCACCGGGGAGCTGTTTTTT